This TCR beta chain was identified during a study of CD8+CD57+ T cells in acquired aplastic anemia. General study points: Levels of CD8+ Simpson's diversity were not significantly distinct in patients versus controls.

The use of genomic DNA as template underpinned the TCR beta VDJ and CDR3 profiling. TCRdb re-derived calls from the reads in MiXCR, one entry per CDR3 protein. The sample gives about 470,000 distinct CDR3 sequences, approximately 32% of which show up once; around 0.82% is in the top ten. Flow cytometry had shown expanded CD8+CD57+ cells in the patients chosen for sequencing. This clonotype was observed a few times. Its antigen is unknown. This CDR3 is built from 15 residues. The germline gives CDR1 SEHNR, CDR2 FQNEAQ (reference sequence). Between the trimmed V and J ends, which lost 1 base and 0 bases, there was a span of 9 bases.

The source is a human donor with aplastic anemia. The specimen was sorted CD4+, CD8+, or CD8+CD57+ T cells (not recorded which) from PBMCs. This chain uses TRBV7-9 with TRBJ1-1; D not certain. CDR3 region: CASSLGPGVNTEAFF. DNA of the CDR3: TGTGCCAGCAGCTTAGGTCCCGGGGTGAACACTGAAGCTTTCTTT. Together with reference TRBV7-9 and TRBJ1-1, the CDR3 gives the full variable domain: DTGVSQNPRHKITKRGQNVTFRCDPISEHNRLYWYRQTLGQGPEFLTYFQNEAQLEKSRLLSDRFSAERPKGSFSTLEIQRTEQGDSAMYLCASSLGPGVNTEAFFGQGTRLTVV.